These T cell receptor beta chains were read from a single sample in a study of T cell responses to AZD1222 COVID-19 vaccine. The table came from immunoSEQ multiplex PCR; TCRdb's copy has only in-frame clones and leaves some out. The sample comprises 100,000 to 150,000 clones, 84% of which are singletons, and over 25% rests with the top ten. The sequencing used peripheral blood, collected 28 days after the second AZD1222 dose. Receptors were obtained from an adult who received the AZD1222 COVID-19 vaccine. Both conserved end residues are part of each CDR3. The D gene is left open where the match is weak. The size entry is marked missing in some rows and otherwise reads once, few, many or a size class.

v_call: TRBV19; j_call: TRBJ1-2; d_call: TRBD1; clone_size: NA; cdr3_nt: TGTGCCAGCCAGGGGGCTTTTGGCTACACCTTC; cdr3_aa: CASQGAFGYTF
v_call: TRBV9; j_call: TRBJ2-7; d_call: NA; clone_size: NA; cdr3_nt: TGTGCCAACAGCGCCGCGGGGACGTGTTGCGGTAGCTCCTACGAGCAGTACTTC; cdr3_aa: CANSAAGTCCGSSYEQYF
v_call: TRBV10-3; j_call: TRBJ2-1; d_call: TRBD1; clone_size: once; cdr3_nt: TGTGCCATCAGTGAGTTCCGACAGGGTCGCGATGAGCAGTTCTTC; cdr3_aa: CAISEFRQGRDEQFF
v_call: TRBV7-2; j_call: TRBJ1-6; d_call: NA; clone_size: NA; cdr3_nt: TGTGCCAGCAGCAAAGACAGGACGAACTATAATTCACCCCTCCACTTT; cdr3_aa: CASSKDRTNYNSPLHF
v_call: TRBV28; j_call: TRBJ2-2; d_call: TRBD1; clone_size: once; cdr3_nt: TGTGCCAGCAGTACAGGGGGCGAACTACCCCCCGGGGAGCTGTTTTTT; cdr3_aa: CASSTGGELPPGELFF
v_call: TRBV9; j_call: TRBJ2-7; d_call: NA; clone_size: NA; cdr3_nt: TGTGCCAGCAGCGTAGAACCCAGGGCCTTCTACGAGCAGTACTTC; cdr3_aa: CASSVEPRAFYEQYF
v_call: TRBV7-2; j_call: TRBJ2-7; d_call: NA; clone_size: NA; cdr3_nt: TGTGCCAGCAGCTCCTTTGCGGGGAACTCCTACGAGCAGTACTTC; cdr3_aa: CASSSFAGNSYEQYF
v_call: TRBV14; j_call: TRBJ1-3; d_call: NA; clone_size: NA; cdr3_nt: TGTGCCAGCAGCCCCCCCGGACAGAGGCCCATCTCTGGAAACACCATATATTTT; cdr3_aa: CASSPPGQRPISGNTIYF
v_call: TRBV15; j_call: TRBJ1-2; d_call: NA; clone_size: once; cdr3_nt: TGTGCCACCAGCAGAGATCTTGGACATTCGGGTGGCTACACCTTC; cdr3_aa: CATSRDLGHSGGYTF
v_call: TRBV4-3; j_call: TRBJ1-4; d_call: NA; clone_size: NA; cdr3_nt: TGCGCCAGCAGCCGCGGCAGGGTTACAAATGAAAAACTGTTTTTT; cdr3_aa: CASSRGRVTNEKLFF
v_call: TRBV19; j_call: TRBJ2-2; d_call: TRBD1; clone_size: NA; cdr3_nt: TGTGCCAGTAGTGAGACAGGGGGCGGCCCCACCGGGGAGCTGTTTTTT; cdr3_aa: CASSETGGGPTGELFF
v_call: TRBV19; j_call: TRBJ2-3; d_call: TRBD2; clone_size: NA; cdr3_nt: TGTGCCAGTACCTGGAGCGGGGGGTCCACAGATACGCAGTATTTT; cdr3_aa: CASTWSGGSTDTQYF
v_call: TRBV7-9; j_call: TRBJ1-5; d_call: NA; clone_size: NA; cdr3_nt: TGTGCCAGCAGCCAACAGGGAGGCAATCAGCCCCAGCATTTT; cdr3_aa: CASSQQGGNQPQHF
v_call: TRBV3-1/TRBV3-2; j_call: TRBJ1-1; d_call: NA; clone_size: few; cdr3_nt: TGTGCCAGCAGCCAAGGTACGGTTGTGGCTTTCTTT; cdr3_aa: CASSQGTVVAFF
v_call: TRBV13; j_call: TRBJ2-2; d_call: NA; clone_size: once; cdr3_nt: TGTGCCAGCAGCTTAGGCGGGGGACAGCGAACCGGGGAGCTGTTTTTT; cdr3_aa: CASSLGGGQRTGELFF
v_call: TRBV6-5; j_call: TRBJ1-2; d_call: TRBD1; clone_size: NA; cdr3_nt: TGTGCCAGCAGTTCGCCCGGGACAGGAGAAGGCTACACCTTC; cdr3_aa: CASSSPGTGEGYTF
v_call: TRBV11-2; j_call: TRBJ2-5; d_call: NA; clone_size: once; cdr3_nt: TGTGCCAGCAGATTAGATCTTTGGGGGACAAACGGAGAGGAGACCCAGTACTTC; cdr3_aa: CASRLDLWGTNGEETQYF
v_call: TRBV7-2; j_call: TRBJ2-1; d_call: TRBD1; clone_size: NA; cdr3_nt: TGTGCCAGCAGCTCCCAGGGGGCGGGTATTTATGAGCAGTTCTTC; cdr3_aa: CASSSQGAGIYEQFF
v_call: TRBV14; j_call: TRBJ1-1; d_call: NA; clone_size: NA; cdr3_nt: TGTGCCAGCAGCCAAGACAGACGGGGCACTGAAGCTTTCTTT; cdr3_aa: CASSQDRRGTEAFF
v_call: TRBV19; j_call: TRBJ1-4; d_call: TRBD1; clone_size: NA; cdr3_nt: TGTGCCAGTAGTGGACAGGGTCGAACTAATGAAAAACTGTTTTTT; cdr3_aa: CASSGQGRTNEKLFF
v_call: TRBV28; j_call: TRBJ1-2; d_call: TRBD1; clone_size: NA; cdr3_nt: TGTGCCAGCAGTCAAAAACCGGACAGGAACTATGGCTACACCTTC; cdr3_aa: CASSQKPDRNYGYTF
v_call: TRBV5-5; j_call: TRBJ2-2; d_call: TRBD1; clone_size: NA; cdr3_nt: TGTGCCAGCAGCTTGACAGGGGCTAACACCGGGGAGCTGTTTTTT; cdr3_aa: CASSLTGANTGELFF
v_call: TRBV7-2; j_call: TRBJ1-5; d_call: TRBD1; clone_size: NA; cdr3_nt: TGTGCCAGCAGCTTAGACAGGGGTCAGCCCCAGCATTTT; cdr3_aa: CASSLDRGQPQHF
v_call: TRBV10-3; j_call: TRBJ1-2; d_call: NA; clone_size: NA; cdr3_nt: TGTGCCACCCGACAGAACTATGGCTACACCTTC; cdr3_aa: CATRQNYGYTF
v_call: TRBV27; j_call: TRBJ1-2; d_call: NA; clone_size: NA; cdr3_nt: TGTGCCAGCAGTTTATTTGGGAACTATGGCTACACCTTC; cdr3_aa: CASSLFGNYGYTF
v_call: TRBV28; j_call: TRBJ1-2; d_call: NA; clone_size: once; cdr3_nt: TGTGCCAGCAGTTTTAAGGGACGGGGAGTCTATGGCTACACCTTC; cdr3_aa: CASSFKGRGVYGYTF
v_call: TRBV4-2; j_call: TRBJ2-2; d_call: NA; clone_size: NA; cdr3_nt: TGTGCCAGCAGCCACCAGGAGGTAGGCACCGGGGAGCTGTTTTTT; cdr3_aa: CASSHQEVGTGELFF
v_call: TRBV6-6; j_call: TRBJ1-5; d_call: NA; clone_size: NA; cdr3_nt: TGTGCCAGCAGTTACTCGGGCTCATATAGCAATCAGCCCCAGCATTTT; cdr3_aa: CASSYSGSYSNQPQHF
v_call: TRBV28; j_call: TRBJ1-1; d_call: TRBD1; clone_size: NA; cdr3_nt: TGTGCCAGCAGTTACAGGGGTCACACTGAAGCTTTCTTT; cdr3_aa: CASSYRGHTEAFF
v_call: TRBV21-1; j_call: TRBJ2-7; d_call: NA; clone_size: NA; cdr3_nt: TGTGCCAGCAGCAAAGCGCTCGTCCAGGGGGCCTTCCACGAGCAGTACTTC; cdr3_aa: CASSKALVQGAFHEQYF
v_call: TRBV6-7; j_call: TRBJ1-5; d_call: TRBD1; clone_size: NA; cdr3_nt: TGTGCCAGCAGTTACATGGACAGGAGGAATCAGCCCCAGCATTTT; cdr3_aa: CASSYMDRRNQPQHF
v_call: TRBV18; j_call: TRBJ1-5; d_call: NA; clone_size: NA; cdr3_nt: TGTGCCAGCTCACCACTCGGCGGAAACGGCCGCGGACAGCCCCAGCATTTT; cdr3_aa: CASSPLGGNGRGQPQHF
v_call: TRBV29-1; j_call: TRBJ2-7; d_call: TRBD1; clone_size: once; cdr3_nt: TGCAGCGCCGTAGGGACAGTGTCCTACGAGCAGTACTTC; cdr3_aa: CSAVGTVSYEQYF
v_call: TRBV28; j_call: TRBJ1-5; d_call: NA; clone_size: once; cdr3_nt: TGTGCCAGCAGTTTACAGCCTCCAAGGAATCAGCCCCAGCATTTT; cdr3_aa: CASSLQPPRNQPQHF
v_call: TRBV6-5; j_call: TRBJ2-2; d_call: TRBD2; clone_size: NA; cdr3_nt: TGTGCCAGCCTTTTGGGGGGACTATACACCGGGGAGCTGTTTTTT; cdr3_aa: CASLLGGLYTGELFF
v_call: TRBV28; j_call: TRBJ1-4; d_call: NA; clone_size: NA; cdr3_nt: TGTGCCAGCAGTTTCCAGGGGCCGGTTGAAAAACTGTTTTTT; cdr3_aa: CASSFQGPVEKLFF
v_call: TRBV19; j_call: TRBJ1-4; d_call: NA; clone_size: NA; cdr3_nt: TGTGCCAGTAATACCCCGGGAGGGATGGATGAAAAACTGTTTTTT; cdr3_aa: CASNTPGGMDEKLFF
v_call: TRBV24-1; j_call: TRBJ2-2; d_call: NA; clone_size: NA; cdr3_nt: TGTGCCACCAGTCTACAGGGCACCAACACCGGGGAGCTGTTTTTT; cdr3_aa: CATSLQGTNTGELFF
v_call: TRBV29-1; j_call: TRBJ1-2; d_call: TRBD1; clone_size: NA; cdr3_nt: TGCAGCGTTGAAGCGGGACAGGTTAACTATGGCTACACCTTC; cdr3_aa: CSVEAGQVNYGYTF
v_call: TRBV10-1; j_call: TRBJ2-7; d_call: NA; clone_size: NA; cdr3_nt: TGCGCCAGCAGTTCCTTGGACCCCCGGTACGGTAAAGGCGAGCAGTACTTC; cdr3_aa: CASSSLDPRYGKGEQYF
v_call: TRBV28; j_call: TRBJ1-1; d_call: TRBD1; clone_size: NA; cdr3_nt: TGTGCCAGCAGTTTAGTGGGGGACAGGGTTGCTTTCTTT; cdr3_aa: CASSLVGDRVAFF
v_call: TRBV2; j_call: TRBJ1-2; d_call: NA; clone_size: NA; cdr3_nt: TGTGCCAGCAGTGAAGCGGAGGAGAAGAGCTTC; cdr3_aa: CASSEAEEKSF
v_call: TRBV15; j_call: TRBJ1-1; d_call: NA; clone_size: NA; cdr3_nt: TGTGCCACCAGCCCTTCACGGACCGACCGCGGGAAAGCTTTCTTT; cdr3_aa: CATSPSRTDRGKAFF
v_call: TRBV4-3; j_call: TRBJ1-5; d_call: NA; clone_size: NA; cdr3_nt: TGCGCCAGCAGCCAAGACCCCTGGGCAGGGCTTAGCAATCAGCCCCAGCATTTT; cdr3_aa: CASSQDPWAGLSNQPQHF
v_call: TRBV11-3; j_call: TRBJ2-1; d_call: TRBD2; clone_size: NA; cdr3_nt: TGTGCCAGCAGATCTAGCGGGGGGGAATCCTACAATGAGCAGTTCTTC; cdr3_aa: CASRSSGGESYNEQFF
v_call: TRBV6-5; j_call: TRBJ1-6; d_call: TRBD1; clone_size: NA; cdr3_nt: TGTGCCAGCAGATCAGGACAGGGTCTTTCACCCCTCCACTTT; cdr3_aa: CASRSGQGLSPLHF
v_call: TRBV6-2/TRBV6-3; j_call: TRBJ1-6; d_call: TRBD1; clone_size: NA; cdr3_nt: TGTGCCAGCAGCTCGACTGGACAGGGGTATTCACCCCTCCACTTT; cdr3_aa: CASSSTGQGYSPLHF
v_call: TRBV2; j_call: TRBJ2-3; d_call: NA; clone_size: NA; cdr3_nt: TGTGCCAGCAGTGATGTTTCCACAGATACGCAGTATTTT; cdr3_aa: CASSDVSTDTQYF
v_call: TRBV7-2; j_call: TRBJ1-2; d_call: NA; clone_size: NA; cdr3_nt: TGTGCCAGCAGCTTAGGACATGGCTACACCTTC; cdr3_aa: CASSLGHGYTF
v_call: TRBV5-4; j_call: TRBJ1-1; d_call: NA; clone_size: NA; cdr3_nt: TGTGCCAGCAGCCTACTCCCTAACACTGAAGCTTTCTTT; cdr3_aa: CASSLLPNTEAFF
v_call: TRBV4-2; j_call: TRBJ1-1; d_call: TRBD1; clone_size: few; cdr3_nt: TGTGCCAGCAGCCCCAGGGGGTTCAACACTGAAGCTTTCTTT; cdr3_aa: CASSPRGFNTEAFF
v_call: TRBV5-1; j_call: TRBJ1-3; d_call: NA; clone_size: NA; cdr3_nt: TGCGCCAGCAGCTCCATGAAGGGCAGCTCTGGAAACACCATATATTTT; cdr3_aa: CASSSMKGSSGNTIYF
v_call: TRBV5-1; j_call: TRBJ2-5; d_call: TRBD2; clone_size: NA; cdr3_nt: TGCGCCAGCAGCTCACTAGCGGGGGGGCCGGAGACCCAGTACTTC; cdr3_aa: CASSSLAGGPETQYF
v_call: TRBV28; j_call: TRBJ2-1; d_call: TRBD2; clone_size: NA; cdr3_nt: TGTGCCAGCAGTTCTAGCGGGGGGGCGGGAGGCAATGAGCAGTTCTTC; cdr3_aa: CASSSSGGAGGNEQFF